This paragraph reports one T cell receptor (beta chain). V was cut by 1 base and J by 0 bases, with 9 bases left in between. The germline V gene has CDR1 SGHTA and CDR2 FQGNSA. This CDR3 is 15 amino acids long. Original processing methods: By means of reference gene primer amplification, nucleated cell counts were estimated. Measured with immunoSEQ multiplex PCR; TCRdb has only the in-frame clones, and not every one. The V and J calls and clone size are taken from that table; D and trimming were inferred from the DNA. There are approximately 180,000 clones in the sample; 80% to 90% occur only once, and over 12% lies in the top ten. The sample originates from a study of blood T cell repertoires in COVID-19. As for the study in general: PBMCs, B-cell-depleted T cells, or T cells were the source of the cDNA or gDNA that made up the material.

Two negative PCRs, clearance, or symptom resolution characterized the recovered Cohort 3 donors. The origin of this receptor is a man in his forties or fifties who had recovered from COVID-19. Source material: PBMCs or T cells enriched from blood (not recorded which). The chain combines TRBV7-2 with TRBJ1-1; a possible D gene is TRBD1 (5 bases). CDR3 sequence (DNA): TGTGCCAGCAGCTTAGGTGACAGACTGAACACTGAAGCTTTCTTT. It specifies CASSLGDRLNTEAFF.